The present entry profiles one T cell receptor beta chain with its context. This entry is derived from a study of blood T cell repertoires in COVID-19. The overall study: COVID-19 samples from acute and convalescent phases originated in the United States, Italy and Spain.

Germline V CDR1 and CDR2: DFQATT, SNEGSKA (reference sequence). This CDR3 contains 11 residues. With 3 bases removed from V and 6 bases from J, the gap between germline ends came to 8 bases. Residents of about two dozen US areas, aged about 18 to 95 years, made up the participants. Clones were read by immunoSEQ multiplex PCR, and TCRdb kept only the in-frame ones, dropping some. The sample holds approximately 150,000 clones, 81% seen once. This clonotype was sampled from a woman in her forties with acute COVID-19. The chain carries TRBV20-1 and TRBJ1-2; TRBD1 is a possible D gene (5 bases). Sequences were obtained from PBMCs or T cells enriched from blood (not recorded which). This CDR3 reads CSASGGNGYTF. CDR3 nucleotide sequence: TGCAGTGCTAGCGGGGGGAATGGCTACACCTTC.